These 19 T cell receptor beta chains originate from one sample sequenced in a study of vaccination and CD4 T cells after COVID-19. Treatment defined: 10-day PBMC culture with coronavirus spike peptide pools or control peptides (ViraFEST assay). Collection of the unexposed donor's CD4+ T cells took place before the COVID-19 pandemic (2011-2018). These TCRs' antigens remain unknown. With the Oncomine TCR Beta short-read assay, DNA from cultured CD4+ T cells was sequenced. TCRdb called the PCR reads again in MiXCR, with one record for every CDR3 protein. The sample contains some 9,100 distinct CDR3 sequences, about half of which appear only once. The specimen sequenced was CD4+ T cells from blood, cultured in vitro. Receptor source: a human donor in good health.

The V gene is TRBV7-2, the J gene TRBJ1-2; 7 bases map to TRBD1. Germline loops: CDR1 SGHTA, CDR2 FQGNSA. J gave up 3 bases and V 5 bases, and 9 bases lay outside the gene matches. This CDR3 contains 15 residues. CDR3 region: CASSPRQGPYYGYTF. The CDR3 DNA follows: TGTGCCAGCAGCCCTCGACAGGGACCTTACTATGGCTACACCTTC.

There are a few counts of this clonotype. The V call is TRBV20-1, the J call TRBJ1-6; 7 nucleotides align to TRBD1. The V gene's germline CDR1 is DFQATT and CDR2 SNEGSKA (reference sequence). J lost 2 bases, V lost 2 bases, and 3 bases had no gene match. The length of the CDR3 is 15 residues. The chain's CDR3 is CSARSGTAYNSPLHF. The CDR3 region has the DNA TGCAGTGCTAGATCCGGGACAGCCTATAATTCACCCCTCCACTTT.

The J gene is TRBJ1-1, the V gene TRBV7-8, with D perhaps TRBD1 (6 bases). Germline V CDR1 and CDR2: SGHVS, FQNEAQ. The CDR3 contains 13 residues. Trimming left V 4 bases short and J 7 bases short, with 13 bases between. The CDR3 DNA reads TGTGCCAGCAGCTCCCGGACAGTGAATGAAGCTTTCTTT. Translation gives CASSSRTVNEAFF.

This clonotype has only a few counts. The genes are TRBV28 and TRBJ1-2; D might be TRBD1 (6 bases). There are 14 residues in the CDR3. Germline-derived CDR1 and CDR2 are MDHEN and SYDVKM. Trimming cost V 4 bases and J 2 bases, with 11 bases left between them. In nucleotides, the CDR3 is TGTGCCAGCAGTTCGCTGAGGGGGAACTATGGCTACACCTTC. Translated, it gives CASSSLRGNYGYTF.

The rearrangement links TRBV19 to TRBJ1-2; no clear D. The germline CDR1 and CDR2 sequences are LNHDA and SQIVND (reference sequence). The CDR3 runs to 17 residues. V lost 2 bases, J lost 0 bases, and 16 bases lay in between. CDR3 in amino acids: CASSIQTPLLSNYGYTF. The DNA of the CDR3 is TGTGCCAGTAGTATACAGACTCCGCTACTTTCTAACTATGGCTACACCTTC.

The chain joins TRBV15 to TRBJ2-7; D is unclear. From germline, CDR1 is LNHNV and CDR2 YYDKDF (reference sequence). The CDR3 length is 13 residues. Trimming took 0 bases from V and 7 from J, leaving 10 bases between them. The CDR3 coding sequence is TGTGCCACCAGCAGAGATAGTCTAGGAGAGCAGTACTTC. Translation: CATSRDSLGEQYF. Variable domain in full (rest from reference TRBV15 and TRBJ2-7): DAMVIQNPRYQVTQFGKPVTLSCSQTLNHNVMYWYQQKSSQAPKLLFHYYDKDFNNEADTPDNFQSRRPNTSFCFLDIRSPGLGDTAMYLCATSRDSLGEQYFGPGTRLTVT.

V gene TRBV5-6 combines with J gene TRBJ1-2, with 7 positions matching TRBD1. Germline CDR1 and CDR2: SGHDT and YYEEEE. V lost 0 bases, J lost 7 bases, and 6 bases stayed unmatched. This CDR3 is built from 14 residues. The CDR3 loop is CASSLGQGLGGYTF. The CDR3 region has the DNA TGTGCCAGCAGCTTGGGACAGGGATTGGGTGGCTACACCTTC.

The chain employs TRBV15 and TRBJ2-5, with D tentatively TRBD1 or TRBD2 (5 bases each). The germline V gene encodes CDR1 LNHNV and CDR2 YYDKDF (reference sequence). V shed 3 bases and J shed 3 bases, with 11 bases lying between them. The CDR3 length is 14 residues. The CDR3: CATSRRDGEETQYF. CDR3 DNA sequence: TGTGCCACCAGCAGGAGGGACGGGGAAGAGACCCAGTACTTC.

This chain uses TRBV28 with TRBJ2-7; D unresolved. V lost 5 bases and J lost 2, with 19 bases in between. Germline CDR1 reads MDHEN; CDR2 reads SYDVKM. The CDR3 loop spans 16 amino acids. This CDR3 reads CASSAPWAPKAYEQYF. The CDR3 DNA follows: TGTGCCAGCAGTGCACCTTGGGCCCCGAAGGCCTACGAGCAGTACTTC. The variable domain in full, completed from reference TRBV28 and TRBJ2-7, reads DVKVTQSSRYLVKRTGEKVFLECVQDMDHENMFWYRQDPGLGLRLIYFSYDVKMKEKGDIPEGYSVSREKKERFSLILESASTNQTSMYLCASSAPWAPKAYEQYFGPGTRLTVT.

This chain links TRBV6-1 with TRBJ1-5; maybe TRBD1 (6 bases). CDR3 length: 14 amino acids. V lost 10 bases to trimming and J lost 0 bases, with 13 bases between them. Germline CDR1 and CDR2: MNHNS and SASEGT. CDR3: CATRRDNSNQPQHF. In DNA, the CDR3 is TGTGCCACCCGCCGGGACAATAGCAATCAGCCCCAGCATTTT.

This clonotype showed up just a few times. The rearrangement links TRBV5-1 to TRBJ2-7; no definite D call. Trimming removed 0 bases from V and 4 bases from J, with 11 bases in between. This CDR3 region has 14 residues. Germline values: CDR1 SGHRS, CDR2 YFSETQ. CDR3 loop: CASSLDSPPYEQYF. The CDR3 DNA reads as TGCGCCAGCAGCTTGGACTCACCCCCTTACGAGCAGTACTTC.

The chain joins TRBV6-5 to TRBJ2-5, with 7 positions matching TRBD2. Germline loops: CDR1 MNHEY, CDR2 SVGAGI. Trimming took 2 bases from V and 2 from J; bases not matched to a gene: 2. This CDR3 is 14 amino acids long. CDR3 sequence (DNA): TGTGCCAGCAGTTACGTAGCGGGTCAAGAGACCCAGTACTTC. It yields the protein CASSYVAGQETQYF.

This chain uses TRBV6-5 with TRBJ1-3; D call uncertain. Germline lookup yields CDR1 MNHEY and CDR2 SVGAGI. The CDR3 loop spans 16 amino acids. The V end lost 2 bases, the J end lost 0 bases, and 11 bases lay between the germline ends. For the CDR3, the DNA is TGTGCCAGCAGTTACGGGCAGGCCAACTCTGGAAACACCATATATTTT. It encodes CASSYGQANSGNTIYF.

The chain links TRBV30 to TRBJ2-2; no reliable D call. Looked up from germline, CDR1 is GTSNPN and CDR2 is SVGIG (reference sequence). Trimming pared 4 bases from V and 7 bases from J, leaving 7 bases between. The CDR3 runs to 11 residues. This chain's CDR3 is CAWKQDGELFF. The DNA for the CDR3 is TGTGCCTGGAAGCAGGACGGGGAGCTGTTTTTT.

The sample holds a few counts of this clonotype. CDR3 sequence reads: CASSKAPGQGGTYNEQFF. CDR3 sequence (DNA): TGTGCCAGCAGTAAGGCCCCTGGACAGGGGGGGACCTACAATGAGCAGTTCTTC. The chain recombines TRBV6-1 with TRBJ2-1, with 10 bases matching TRBD1. The trim removed 5 bases at V and 2 bases at J, leaving 12 bases unmatched. Germline CDR1 reads MNHNS; CDR2 reads SASEGT. The CDR3 spans 18 residues.

This sequence joins TRBV10-1 and TRBJ1-1; 7 bases line up with TRBD1. The CDR3 has 15 amino acids. With 6 bases clipped from V and 4 bases from J, the junction kept 11 bases outside the gene matches. Germline CDR1 is WNHNN and CDR2 is SYGVQD (reference sequence). Here the CDR3 reads CASRVRGRIFTEAFF. The CDR3 coding sequence is TGCGCCAGCAGGGTGAGGGGGCGGATATTCACTGAAGCTTTCTTT.

V gene TRBV7-8 combines with J gene TRBJ1-5; possible D gene TRBD1, 6 bases. V lost 1 base and J 5 bases, leaving 9 bases between the germline ends. This CDR3 has 14 amino acids. CDR1 and CDR2 from the germline V gene are SGHVS and FQNEAQ. CDR3 sequence (DNA): TGTGCCAGCAGCTTAGGGACAGTTGATCAGCCCCAGCATTTT. Translation: CASSLGTVDQPQHF.

V is TRBV28 and J is TRBJ1-2; D possibly corresponds to TRBD1 (5 bases). Trimming removed 1 base at V and 3 bases at J, with 24 bases between. This CDR3 contains 19 residues. Germline CDR1 MDHEN, CDR2 SYDVKM. CDR3: CASSLLEVGLQVSDYGYTF. Written as DNA, the CDR3 is TGTGCCAGCAGTTTATTAGAGGTGGGATTACAGGTGTCCGACTATGGCTACACCTTC.

The chain combines TRBV11-2 with TRBJ1-6, with no clear D. V was clipped by 3 bases and J by 6 bases, with 15 bases between them. Germline V gene data show CDR1 as SGHAT and CDR2 as FQNNGV. The CDR3 sequence is 16 residues long. CDR3 region: CASSLNTPVGNSPLHF. The CDR3 DNA reads TGTGCCAGCAGCTTGAACACCCCGGTCGGTAATTCACCCCTCCACTTT.